The next 29 T cell receptor beta chains were all read from a single sample in a study of beta chain features in type 1 diabetes (dated by TCRdb to 2017 to 2018). General conclusions and limits of the study: A moderate but significant shortening of TCRB CDR3 length was observed in type 1 diabetes patients in all four CD4+ subsets.

The antigens for these receptors are not known. The library was produced with the immunoSEQ multiplex PCR assay. The entire amount of isolated RNA was reverse transcribed using the High Capacity cDNA Reverse Transcription Kit, so the sequenced TCRB transcripts were expressed ones. TCRdb obtained this table from immuneACCESS and retained in-frame rearrangements with V and J assigned. These tables miss some clones; where compared with another copy, unresolved V genes account for less than half of the shortfall, and the remainder is unexplained. This sample gives about 150,000 clones in total; roughly 8% of them show up just once. 0.5% to 0.55% of the sample is in the top ten clones. Sequences were obtained from central memory CD4+ T cells from blood. These receptor sequences come from a man younger than 35 with type 1 diabetes.

This clone was seen only a few times. The gene calls are TRBV15 and TRBJ2-2, with a weak D call TRBD1 (6 bases). CDR3 length equals 15 residues. Trimming pared 9 bases from V and 0 bases from J, leaving 14 bases between. CDR1 is LNHNV, CDR2 YYDKDF, per germline (reference sequence). The CDR3 bases are TGTGCCACTTCAAGGGGGAGCACGAACACCGGGGAGCTGTTTTTT. The encoded protein is CATSRGSTNTGELFF.

The sample holds a few counts of this clone. The genes are TRBV28 and TRBJ1-3; possibly TRBD1 for D (6 bases). V gave up 11 bases and J gave up 7 bases, with 15 bases separating them. In germline, CDR1 is MDHEN, CDR2 SYDVKM. This CDR3 is built from 12 residues. This chain's CDR3 is CASQIRGNTIYF. In DNA, the CDR3 is TGTGCCTCACAAATTAGGGGGAACACCATATATTTT.

The DNA for the CDR3 is TGTGCCAGCAGCTTGGAAAACACAGTTCAGTTCTTC. As protein: CASSLENTVQFF. The chain carries TRBV7-2 and TRBJ2-1; no definite D call. There are 12 residues in the CDR3. The ends were cut back, 3 bases at V and 13 bases at J, with 13 bases in the middle. CDR1 and CDR2 (germline): SGHTA, FQGNSA.

The table lists this clone with a few counts. The rearrangement links TRBV19 to TRBJ1-5, with 7 nucleotides matching TRBD1. The trim removed 8 bases at V and 0 bases at J, leaving 7 bases unmatched. There are 15 residues in the CDR3. Germline V gene sequence: CDR1 LNHDA, CDR2 SQIVND (reference sequence). CDR3 bases: TGTGCCAGTCTGGACAGGTTATATAGCAATCAGCCCCAGCATTTT. Amino acids: CASLDRLYSNQPQHF.

The chain uses TRBV5-4 and TRBJ1-6; D unclear. The CDR3 extends over 17 amino acids. V was trimmed by 2 bases and J by 0 bases, leaving 12 bases between them. The germline gives CDR1 SGHNT, CDR2 YYREEE (reference sequence). Here the CDR3 reads CASSFGSSSSYNSPLHF. DNA for the CDR3: TGTGCCAGCAGCTTTGGAAGTTCTAGCTCCTATAATTCACCCCTCCACTTT.

The chain employs TRBV19 and TRBJ2-5; TRBD1 is a possible D gene (5 bases). V shed 1 base and J shed 4 bases, with 22 bases lying between them. The CDR3 is 18 amino acids. Germline V lookup: CDR1 LNHDA, CDR2 SQIVND (reference sequence). Here the CDR3 DNA reads TGTGCCAGTAGTATAGTAGGGCAGGGCCCTGAAGATGGAGAGACCCAGTACTTC. Protein product: CASSIVGQGPEDGETQYF.

V usage is TRBV6-6 and J usage is TRBJ1-1, with D maybe TRBD1 (5 bases). V shed 2 bases and J shed 2 bases, with 12 bases lying between them. This CDR3 contains 15 residues. Looked up from germline, CDR1 is MNHNY and CDR2 is SVGAGI (reference sequence). In DNA form, the CDR3 reads TGTGCCAGCAGTTACGGTTGGGGGGTCAACACTGAAGCTTTCTTT. Its translation is CASSYGWGVNTEAFF.

J is TRBJ2-3 and V is TRBV19; D not certain. The CDR3 is made up of 14 amino acids. V was pared by 7 bases and J by 1 base, with 12 bases between. Germline V gives CDR1 LNHDA, CDR2 SQIVND (reference sequence). The CDR3 DNA is TGTGCCAGTACCGGCGGCCGGGGCACAGATACGCAGTATTTT. Its protein is CASTGGRGTDTQYF. Full variable domain (missing parts from reference TRBV19 and TRBJ2-3): DGGITQSPKYLFRKEGQNVTLSCEQNLNHDAMYWYRQDPGQGLRLIYYSQIVNDFQKGDIAEGYSVSREKKESFPLTVTSAQKNPTAFYLCASTGGRGTDTQYFGPGTRLTVL.

V is TRBV11-2 and J is TRBJ1-6, with 8 nucleotides matching TRBD1. CDR3 length: 16 amino acids. V dropped 1 base and J dropped 4; count of bases not matched to a gene: 3. Germline V CDR1 and CDR2: SGHAT, FQNNGV. The CDR3 DNA reads as TGTGCCAGCAGCTTAGGCGGACAGGGATATAATTCACCCCTCCACTTT. This translates into CASSLGGQGYNSPLHF.

This clone was seen a few times. V gene TRBV4-3 combines with J gene TRBJ2-1; 8 bases match TRBD1. Germline loops: CDR1 LGHNA, CDR2 YSLEER. V dropped 4 bases and J dropped 3; count of bases not matched to a gene: 2. The CDR3 is 14 amino acids. The CDR3 DNA is TGCGCCAGCAGCCGACAGGGGAACTACAATGAGCAGTTCTTC. Protein product: CASSRQGNYNEQFF.

In this sample, this clone turned up a few times. The rearrangement links TRBV7-9 to TRBJ1-1, with D tentatively TRBD1 (5 bases). Germline-derived CDR1 and CDR2 are SEHNR and FQNEAQ (reference sequence). Trimming took 3 bases from V and 4 from J, leaving 6 bases between them. The CDR3 length is 12 residues. The CDR3 spells CASSFRVTEAFF. The CDR3 region has the DNA TGTGCCAGCAGCTTCAGGGTCACTGAAGCTTTCTTT.

The J gene is TRBJ2-1, the V gene TRBV11-2, with 9 bases identical to TRBD2. V lost 4 bases and J lost 9; bases outside the gene matches: 10. The CDR3 consists of 15 residues. Germline V gene sequence: CDR1 SGHAT, CDR2 FQNNGV. CDR3 loop: CASSYQGLAVGEQFF. CDR3 sequence (DNA): TGTGCCAGCAGCTACCAGGGACTAGCAGTGGGTGAGCAGTTCTTC.

The table lists this clone with a few counts. This chain links TRBV28 with TRBJ2-4, with TRBD2 identical over 10 bases. The CDR3 extends over 20 amino acids. Germline V gives CDR1 MDHEN, CDR2 SYDVKM. V shed 4 bases and J 0 bases; nucleotides not matched to a gene: 15. DNA for the CDR3: TGTGCCAGCAGTTCCCCCCACTCTTCACTAGCGGGGCTAGCCAAAAACATTCAGTACTTC. It codes for CASSSPHSSLAGLAKNIQYF.

This chain links TRBV6-5 with TRBJ2-5; TRBD2 matches 8 bases. The CDR3 is made up of 15 amino acids. CDR1 and CDR2 (germline): MNHEY, SVGAGI. V lost 10 bases to trimming and J lost 5 bases; unmatched junction nucleotides: 15. As DNA, the CDR3 is TGTGCCACCTCCCCTTCCGGGACTAGGGGGGAGACCCAGTACTTC. Its translation is CATSPSGTRGETQYF.

CDR3 nucleotide sequence: TGCGCCAGCAGCTTGGAATCCCTCAGGGGCACAGATACGCAGTATTTT. This translates into CASSLESLRGTDTQYF. The rearrangement joins TRBV5-1 to TRBJ2-3; weak D call: TRBD1 (5 bases). There are 16 residues in the CDR3. Trimming shortened V by 0 bases and J by 1 base, and 12 bases separated the two germline ends. Germline V gene sequence: CDR1 SGHRS, CDR2 YFSETQ.

The table lists this clone with a few counts. This chain uses TRBV19 with TRBJ1-2; no clear D gene. The CDR3 loop spans 11 amino acids. The V end was cut by 2 bases, the J end by 10 bases, with 8 bases between. CDR1 is LNHDA, CDR2 SQIVND, per germline (reference sequence). The CDR3, as DNA: TGTGCCAGTAGTATAAGGGAGGCCTACACCTTC. It specifies CASSIREAYTF.

This clone has just a few counts. This rearrangement joins TRBV9 to TRBJ1-2, with D maybe TRBD1 (5 bases). The CDR3 length is 15 residues. Germline lookup yields CDR1 SGDLS and CDR2 YYNGEE. Trimming removed 0 bases from V and 3 bases from J, with 12 bases in between. The CDR3 DNA sequence: TGTGCCAGCAGCGTAGATAACAGGCCACACTATGGCTACACCTTC. Translation gives CASSVDNRPHYGYTF.

This clone appeared a few times. The chain has TRBV5-6 and TRBJ2-7; maybe TRBD1 (5 bases). This CDR3 region has 14 residues. From germline, CDR1 is SGHDT and CDR2 YYEEEE. V lost 1 base, J lost 3 bases, and 11 bases lay in between. DNA for the CDR3: TGTGCCAGCAGCTTGTGGTTAGGGGTCTACGAGCAGTACTTC. Its translation is CASSLWLGVYEQYF.

This clone was picked up a small number of times. This chain joins TRBV4-1 and TRBJ1-2; unclear D gene. Looked up from germline, CDR1 is MGHRA and CDR2 is YSYEKL. V was clipped by 4 bases and J by 10 bases, with 19 bases between them. This CDR3 is 14 amino acids long. The CDR3 bases are TGCGCCAGCAGCCCCGATGGGCGGGTTTTTGTCTACACCTTC. Its translation is CASSPDGRVFVYTF.

The V and J genes are TRBV9 and TRBJ2-1; maybe TRBD1 (5 bases). The V gene's germline CDR1 is SGDLS and CDR2 YYNGEE. Deletions cut 1 base from V and 4 bases from J, with 12 bases between. CDR3 length: 15 residues. For the CDR3, the DNA is TGTGCCAGCAGCGTACAGGGATCGGTTTACAATGAGCAGTTCTTC. As protein: CASSVQGSVYNEQFF.

This clone came up a few times. The chain links TRBV5-1 to TRBJ2-7; 9 positions match TRBD1. The germline V gene has CDR1 SGHRS and CDR2 YFSETQ. The CDR3 consists of 14 residues. Unmatched junction bases numbered 0, after V lost 0 bases and J lost 2 bases. CDR3 coding DNA: TGCGCCAGCAGCTTGGGGACAGGGGCCTACGAGCAGTACTTC. Its translation: CASSLGTGAYEQYF.

The chain is built from TRBV7-9 and TRBJ1-5; 8 bases are shared with TRBD1. V was pared by 4 bases and J by 6 bases, with 14 bases of the junction left unmatched. Germline assignment: CDR1 SEHNR and CDR2 FQNEAQ (reference sequence). This CDR3 contains 17 residues. The CDR3 here is CASSWGYADRGSQPQHF. DNA for the CDR3: TGTGCCAGCAGCTGGGGTTACGCCGACAGGGGCAGTCAGCCCCAGCATTTT.

This clone was seen a handful of times. The V call is TRBV14, the J call TRBJ2-5; D is uncertain. Germline V gene lookup returns CDR1 SGHDN and CDR2 FVKESK. There are 14 residues in the CDR3. The germline V and J ends were trimmed by 1 base and 1 base, with 7 bases remaining between them. CDR3 in amino acids: CASSQVALQETQYF. The DNA of the CDR3 is TGTGCCAGCAGCCAAGTGGCTCTCCAAGAGACCCAGTACTTC.

This clone has only a few counts. The chain uses TRBV7-2 and TRBJ1-5; D gene ambiguous. The germline V gene has CDR1 SGHTA and CDR2 FQGNSA. Trimming took 5 bases from V and 11 from J, leaving 19 bases between them. The CDR3 has 14 residues. The CDR3 loop is CASSAASRDPAQHF. The CDR3 bases are TGTGCCAGCAGCGCGGCATCGAGGGATCCAGCCCAGCATTTT.

This chain uses TRBV6-6 with TRBJ2-5; 8 nucleotides agree with TRBD1. This CDR3 contains 14 residues. Trimming cost V 1 base and J 11 bases; bases outside gene matches: 9. Germline V CDR1 and CDR2: MNHNY, SVGAGI (reference sequence). CDR3 amino acids: CASSYYGQGSEQYF. The CDR3 DNA reads as TGTGCCAGCAGTTACTACGGACAGGGAAGTGAGCAGTACTTC.

The chain joins TRBV27 to TRBJ1-5, with D unclear. Per germline, CDR1 MNHEY and CDR2 SMNVEV (reference sequence). V was shortened by 3 bases and J by 3 bases, with 3 bases between the two germline ends. This CDR3 contains 12 residues. CDR3 sequence (DNA): TGTGCCAGCAGTTTCCTCAATCAGCCCCAGCATTTT. This codes for CASSFLNQPQHF.

There are a few counts of this clone. The chain is built from TRBV7-2 and TRBJ1-1; 11 positions agree with TRBD1. Per germline, CDR1 SGHTA and CDR2 FQGNSA. Germline trimming cut 7 bases from V and 5 bases from J; bases unmatched to any gene: 18. The length of the CDR3 is 18 residues. CDR3 sequence: CASIPPGGTGGYVTEAFF. Here the CDR3 DNA reads TGTGCCAGCATCCCTCCGGGCGGGACAGGGGGATATGTGACTGAAGCTTTCTTT.

This chain joins TRBV5-1 and TRBJ2-7; 7 bases match TRBD2. Germline V gene lookup returns CDR1 SGHRS and CDR2 YFSETQ. CDR3 length: 15 residues. The V and J ends lost 0 bases and 3 bases, in that order; junction bases with no gene match: 6. CDR3 sequence reads: CASSLAAGRDYEQYF. In DNA form, the CDR3 reads TGCGCCAGCAGCTTGGCAGCGGGAAGAGACTACGAGCAGTACTTC.

This clone was observed a handful of times. The chain carries TRBV5-1 and TRBJ2-7; the D is unclear. The CDR3 is 13 residues long. V was cut by 5 bases and J by 1 base, with 10 bases left in between. Germline V gives CDR1 SGHRS, CDR2 YFSETQ. The CDR3 nucleotides are TGCGCCAGCAGATATCAGATTTCCTACGAGCAGTACTTC. Protein product: CASRYQISYEQYF.